Each of the 18 T cell receptor beta chains below was sequenced from the same sample in a study of blood T cell repertoires in COVID-19. Only in-frame clones appear in the TCRdb table, and some are missing; sequencing was by immunoSEQ multiplex PCR. The sample has tens of thousands of clones, about 87% seen once. Sequencing was carried out using peripheral blood. Source of these receptors: a woman between 40 and 50 years old with acute or convalescent COVID-19.

The table lists this clone with a few counts. The V and J genes are TRBV5-1 and TRBJ1-2; 9 bases are a match to TRBD1. The germline V gene has CDR1 SGHRS and CDR2 YFSETQ. This CDR3 is 15 amino acids long. With V trimmed by 0 bases and J by 5 bases, 5 bases remained unmatched. CDR3 nucleotides: TGCGCCAGCAGCTTGGAAGGGACAGGGTCATATGGCTACACCTTC. This gives the protein CASSLEGTGSYGYTF.

V usage is TRBV10-3 and J usage is TRBJ1-5; a weak D match, TRBD1 (6 bases). V was pared by 6 bases and J by 7 bases, with 16 bases between. Germline loops: CDR1 ENHRY, CDR2 SYGVKD. The CDR3 is made up of 14 amino acids. The CDR3 bases are TGTGCCATCAGCCAGACAGGAACGGGCCAGCCCCAGCATTTT. Translation: CAISQTGTGQPQHF.

The chain carries TRBV2 and TRBJ1-1; D is unresolved. The CDR3 spans 13 residues. In germline, CDR1 is SNHLY, CDR2 FYNNEI. V lost 10 bases and J lost 3, with 15 bases in between. CDR3 nucleotide sequence: TGTGCCATTAGAGAGGGCGGATACACTGAAGCTTTCTTT. Translating gives CAIREGGYTEAFF.

The chain is built from TRBV5-1 and TRBJ2-3, with 9 bases identical to TRBD2. The CDR3 has 15 amino acids. The V gene end was trimmed by 0 bases and the J gene end by 5 bases; junction bases not matched to a gene: 4. Germline CDR1 reads SGHRS; CDR2 reads YFSETQ. In nucleotides, the CDR3 is TGCGCCAGCAGCTTGGGTAGCGGGGGAGAAGATACGCAGTATTTT. This encodes CASSLGSGGEDTQYF.

The sample holds one count of this clone. The chain joins TRBV27 to TRBJ2-1; D unresolved. CDR1 and CDR2 (germline): MNHEY, SMNVEV (reference sequence). Trimming took 6 bases from V and 0 from J, leaving 21 bases between them. The CDR3 contains 18 residues. CDR3 residues: CASSLRPTTVSSYNEQFF. The CDR3 region has the DNA TGTGCCAGCAGCCTCCGTCCAACTACGGTAAGCTCCTACAATGAGCAGTTCTTC.

This clone was counted only a few times. This chain links TRBV30 with TRBJ1-4; no reliable D call. CDR3 length: 14 amino acids. V was clipped by 6 bases and J by 2 bases, with 13 bases between them. CDR1 GTSNPN and CDR2 SVGIG come from the germline V gene (reference sequence). The chain's CDR3 is CACSRIATNEKLFF. The DNA for the CDR3 is TGTGCCTGCAGTAGAATAGCCACTAATGAAAAACTGTTTTTT.

The rearrangement links TRBV6-2 or TRBV6-3 to TRBJ2-3; D is undetermined. V lost 1 base to trimming and J lost 2 bases, with 10 bases between them. Germline values: CDR1 MNHEY, CDR2 SVGEGT. This CDR3 comprises 15 residues. The CDR3 spells CASSYWPSITDTQYF. CDR3 sequence (DNA): TGTGCCAGCAGTTACTGGCCCAGTATCACAGATACGCAGTATTTT.

The V and J genes are TRBV29-1 and TRBJ1-2; 9 bases match TRBD1. This CDR3 comprises 13 residues. With 7 bases clipped from V and 2 bases from J, the junction kept 5 bases outside the gene matches. CDR1 SQVTM and CDR2 ANQGSEA come from the germline V gene. CDR3: CSARDRENYGYTF. CDR3 bases: TGCAGCGCGAGGGACAGGGAGAACTATGGCTACACCTTC.

V gene TRBV19 combines with J gene TRBJ2-1; 12 nucleotides match TRBD2. The CDR3 length is 15 residues. After removal of 8 bases from V and 7 bases from J, the junction contained 9 bases not matched to a gene. Germline V gene sequence: CDR1 LNHDA, CDR2 SQIVND (reference sequence). The DNA for the CDR3 is TGTGCCAGTCTCCGACTAGCGGGGGACTTGAATGAGCAGTTCTTC. This sequence encodes CASLRLAGDLNEQFF.

This clone was seen once. V is TRBV19 and J is TRBJ1-4; possibly TRBD1 for D (5 bases). The germline V gene has CDR1 LNHDA and CDR2 SQIVND (reference sequence). CDR3 length: 14 amino acids. Trimming left V 3 bases short and J 6 bases short, with 11 bases between. CDR3 in amino acids: CASSMGQPHEKLFF. CDR3 DNA: TGTGCCAGTAGTATGGGGCAGCCGCATGAAAAACTGTTTTTT.

This chain joins TRBV28 and TRBJ1-1; no firm D call. This CDR3 region has 15 residues. The germline V and J ends were trimmed by 3 bases and 5 bases, with 16 bases remaining between them. Germline loops: CDR1 MDHEN, CDR2 SYDVKM. CDR3 protein: CASSFPGPLRTEAFF. CDR3 DNA: TGTGCCAGCAGTTTCCCTGGCCCTTTGCGGACTGAAGCTTTCTTT.

The V gene is TRBV5-5, the J gene TRBJ1-3; D is unclear. The CDR3 is made up of 16 amino acids. Germline-derived CDR1 and CDR2 are SGHKS and YYEKEE (reference sequence). Trimming shortened V by 0 bases and J by 0 bases, and 10 bases separated the two germline ends. As DNA, the CDR3 is TGTGCCAGCAGCTTGGTCGGGAGCTTCTCTGGAAACACCATATATTTT. Translating gives CASSLVGSFSGNTIYF.

The chain recombines TRBV10-2 with TRBJ1-1; a possible D gene is TRBD1 (6 bases). CDR1 is WSHSY and CDR2 is SAAADI in the germline V gene. Between the trimmed V and J ends, which lost 8 bases and 4 bases, there was a span of 20 bases. The CDR3 runs to 15 residues. The CDR3 reads CASASSQGLGTEAFF. The CDR3 nucleotides are TGCGCCAGCGCTAGCTCCCAGGGGTTGGGCACTGAAGCTTTCTTT.

As concerns this clone: A junction end diverges from the germline sequence, so it may reflect a read error. The V and J genes are TRBV27 and TRBJ2-3; TRBD2 matches at 12 bases. Per germline, CDR1 MNHEY and CDR2 SMNVEV (reference sequence). The length of the CDR3 is 15 residues. CDR3 DNA sequence: TGTGCCAGCAGCCAAACCCCGGGACTAGCGGGTGCAATGGATTTT. Amino acid sequence: CASSQTPGLAGAMDF.

The rearrangement uses TRBV30 and TRBJ1-2, with D unresolved. Trimming pared 4 bases from V and 6 bases from J, leaving 15 bases between. In germline, CDR1 is GTSNPN, CDR2 SVGIG (reference sequence). The CDR3 has 13 amino acids. This chain's CDR3 is CAWTGLELDGYTF. In DNA, the CDR3 is TGTGCCTGGACAGGTCTTGAGCTTGATGGCTACACCTTC.

This chain joins TRBV28 and TRBJ2-1; tentative D call: TRBD1 (5 bases). Germline CDR1 MDHEN, CDR2 SYDVKM. The CDR3 runs to 13 residues. V lost 4 bases, J lost 6 bases, and 10 bases lay in between. The CDR3: CASSSTVPNEQFF. CDR3 nucleotide sequence: TGTGCCAGCAGTTCGACAGTCCCCAATGAGCAGTTCTTC.

The V and J genes are TRBV30 and TRBJ1-1; D remains unclear. The CDR3 is 11 amino acids. The V end lost 4 bases, the J end lost 7 bases, and 10 bases lay between the germline ends. Germline V gene lookup returns CDR1 GTSNPN and CDR2 SVGIG (reference sequence). CDR3 in DNA: TGTGCCTGGATTCTTTTAGATGAAGCTTTCTTT. It specifies CAWILLDEAFF.

J is TRBJ1-5 and V is TRBV7-2, with 11 positions matching TRBD1. The germline CDR1 and CDR2 sequences are SGHTA and FQGNSA. V was clipped by 2 bases and J by 6 bases; unmatched bases: 6. CDR3 length equals 16 residues. The CDR3 sequence is CASSLSGQGAVQPQHF. The CDR3 bases are TGTGCCAGCAGCTTAAGTGGACAGGGGGCAGTTCAGCCCCAGCATTTT.